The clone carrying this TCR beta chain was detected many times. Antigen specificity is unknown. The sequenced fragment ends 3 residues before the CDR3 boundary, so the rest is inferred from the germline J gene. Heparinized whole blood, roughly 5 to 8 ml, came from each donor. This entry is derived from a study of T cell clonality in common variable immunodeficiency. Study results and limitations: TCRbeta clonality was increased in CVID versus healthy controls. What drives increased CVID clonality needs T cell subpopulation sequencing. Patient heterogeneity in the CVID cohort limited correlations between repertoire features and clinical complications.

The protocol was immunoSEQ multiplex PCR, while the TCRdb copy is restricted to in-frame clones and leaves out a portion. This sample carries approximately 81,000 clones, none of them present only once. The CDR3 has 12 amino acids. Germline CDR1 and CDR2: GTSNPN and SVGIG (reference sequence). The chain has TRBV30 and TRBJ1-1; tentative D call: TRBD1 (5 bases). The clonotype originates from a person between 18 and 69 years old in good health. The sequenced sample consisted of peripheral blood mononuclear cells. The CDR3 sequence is CAFTAGTPGAFF. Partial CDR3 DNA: TGTGCCTTTACAGCCGGGACTCCTGGC.